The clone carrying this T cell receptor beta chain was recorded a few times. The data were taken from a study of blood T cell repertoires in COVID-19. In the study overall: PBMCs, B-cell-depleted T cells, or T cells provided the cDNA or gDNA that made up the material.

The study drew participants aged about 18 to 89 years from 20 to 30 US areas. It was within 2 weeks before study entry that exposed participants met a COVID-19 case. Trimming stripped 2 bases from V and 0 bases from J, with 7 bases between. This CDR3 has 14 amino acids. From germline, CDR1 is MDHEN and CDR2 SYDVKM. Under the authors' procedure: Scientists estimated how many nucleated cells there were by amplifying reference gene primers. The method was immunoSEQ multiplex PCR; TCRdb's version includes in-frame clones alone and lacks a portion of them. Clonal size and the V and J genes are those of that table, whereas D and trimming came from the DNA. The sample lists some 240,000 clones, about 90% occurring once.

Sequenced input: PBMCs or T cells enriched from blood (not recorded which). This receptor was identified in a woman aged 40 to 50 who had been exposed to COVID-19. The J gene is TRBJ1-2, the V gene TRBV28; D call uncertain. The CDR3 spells CASSLQTTNYGYTF. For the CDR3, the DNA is TGTGCCAGCAGTTTACAAACAACTAACTATGGCTACACCTTC.